Listed here are 5 T cell receptor beta chains from one sample, sequenced in a study of blood T cells in healthy people across ages. A second about 7 to 11 cycle PCR used barcoded and J-beta primers. MiXCR was run by TCRdb on the 5' RACE reads, yielding one entry per CDR3 protein. The sample has almost 550,000 distinct CDR3 sequences, approximately 25% seen once. This sample also appeared in a second study, on T cells of mothers and their children.

Sequenced: blood. The receptors derive from a boy younger than 18 in good health.

The chain joins TRBV2 to TRBJ1-4, with TRBD1 as a possible D gene (6 bases). Deletions cut 3 bases from V and 6 bases from J, with 14 bases between. The CDR3 is 15 amino acids. Germline V gene lookup returns CDR1 SNHLY and CDR2 FYNNEI. CDR3 sequence: CASSDRGAAYEKLFF. CDR3 bases: TGTGCCAGCAGTGATCGGGGGGCCGCCTATGAAAAACTGTTTTTT.

The CDR3 here is CASSPPRVGTGDDTEAFF. The CDR3 DNA reads as TGTGCCAGCTCACCCCCACGGGTCGGGACAGGGGACGACACTGAAGCTTTCTTT. This chain links TRBV18 with TRBJ1-1, with 10 bases that match TRBD1. V shed 3 bases and J 3 bases; nucleotides not matched to a gene: 13. Germline V gene data show CDR1 as KGHSH and CDR2 as LQKENI. CDR3 length: 18 residues.

This chain uses TRBV20-1 with TRBJ1-2; no definite D call. The germline V gene has CDR1 DFQATT and CDR2 SNEGSKA (reference sequence). V gave up 1 base and J gave up 7 bases, with 10 bases separating them. This CDR3 spans 12 amino acids. The CDR3 DNA sequence: TGCAGTGCTAGAGTAGAGAGCAGTGGCTACACCTTC. Residues: CSARVESSGYTF.

This clonotype appeared a few times. The junction does not match germline at one end; this may be a read error. V is TRBV7-9 and J is TRBJ2-5; D possibly uses TRBD1 or TRBD2 (5 bases each). The germline V gene has CDR1 SEHNR and CDR2 FQNEAQ (reference sequence). The CDR3 is 11 amino acids. The CDR3 loop is CASSLGPERFF. DNA of the CDR3: TGTGCCAGCAGCTTGGGACCCGAGCGGTTCTTC.

This clonotype was found a few times. The rearrangement uses TRBV10-3 and TRBJ2-5; 9 bases agree with TRBD1. V was pared by 4 bases and J by 3 bases, with 0 bases of the junction left unmatched. Germline loops: CDR1 ENHRY, CDR2 SYGVKD. There are 13 residues in the CDR3. The CDR3 DNA reads TGTGCCATCAGTGGGACAGGGGAAGAGACCCAGTACTTC. Amino acids: CAISGTGEETQYF.